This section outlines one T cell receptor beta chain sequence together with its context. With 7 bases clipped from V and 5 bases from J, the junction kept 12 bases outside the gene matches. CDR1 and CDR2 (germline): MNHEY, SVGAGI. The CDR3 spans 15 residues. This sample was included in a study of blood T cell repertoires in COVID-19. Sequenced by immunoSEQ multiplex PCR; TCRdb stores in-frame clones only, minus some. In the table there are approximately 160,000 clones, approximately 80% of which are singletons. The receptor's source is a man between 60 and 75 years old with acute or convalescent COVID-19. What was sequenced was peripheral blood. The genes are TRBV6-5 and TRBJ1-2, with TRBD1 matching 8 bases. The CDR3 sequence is CASKTQGARQYGYTF. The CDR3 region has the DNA TGTGCCAGCAAGACCCAGGGGGCGCGACAATATGGCTACACCTTC.